This TCR beta chain was recorded in a study of graft-versus-host responses after intestinal transplantation (dated by TCRdb to the early 2020s). Study-wide context: The transplants that recipients received were multivisceral, liver-intestinal, or isolated intestinal. Anti-thymocyte globulin induction was given to all recipients, followed by maintenance tacrolimus and steroids for around three years. Bulk TCR-beta CDR3 sequencing was used to track graft-versus-host and host-versus-graft alloreactive T cell clones in the graft, circulation and bone marrow after intestinal transplantation. Alloreactive clones were identified by sequencing pre-transplant mixed lymphocyte reaction products and comparing them with unstimulated pre-transplant donor and recipient T cells. The cohort enrolled approximately 24 intestinal transplant recipients, one of whom was a retransplant, and a few patients without pretransplant specimens were excluded. A peak of at least 4% donor T cells among recipient peripheral blood mononuclear cells was the definition used for donor T cell macrochimerism. Rather than being sequenced by the commercial service, samples from a few later patients were sequenced in-house on an Illumina MiSeq and processed with MiXCR.

Summary of the overall study and its limitations: The conclusions were limited by the relatively low number and heterogeneity of the intestinal transplant patients. Early after transplant, peak levels of circulating GvH clones were found to be associated with declines in HvG clones. In patients with donor T cell macrochimerism, the allografts had high GvH to HvG T cell clonal ratios. GvH clones were detected in recipient bone marrow, and some appeared earlier in ileal mucosa or blood, consistent with an intestinal mucosal origin.

Libraries came from the immunoSEQ multiplex PCR assay. For most patients, genomic DNA was isolated with the Qiagen DNeasy Blood and Tissue Kit and shipped frozen to Adaptive Biotechnologies for TCR sequencing. For most patients, high-throughput TCR-beta CDR3 sequencing of genomic DNA was performed by Adaptive Biotechnologies. The published analysis was carried out like this. Adaptive's ImmunoSEQ software was the source of the TCR sequencing data for approximately 18 patients, while a few other patients were processed with MiXCR and VDJtools. To correct CD4 versus CD8 sorting errors, sequences present in both subsets at a frequency ratio below 5:1 were removed. CDR3 nucleotide sequences shared between donor and recipient were removed because the origin of such sequences could not be assigned. Alloreactive clones required at least 2-fold expansion over unstimulated cells and minimum CFSE-low frequency of 0.002% (template counts) or 0.001% (read counts). A clone was considered mappable if detected in the sequenced pre-transplant spleen, lymph node, or MLR CFSE-low populations of the donor or recipient. The cumulative frequency of alloreactive clones was calculated as a percentage of all sequences, weighted by copy number. This immuneACCESS table, as held by TCRdb, lists in-frame sequences with V and J called but not all clones. Of the missing ones, under half trace to an unresolved V gene in checked studies; the others have no known cause. V and J calls and clone size are given by that table; D and trimming were obtained from the DNA. The sample data list 90,000 to 120,000 clones, and about 91% of these were observed just once. The ten biggest clones cover roughly 0.64% of the sample.

A remark on this clone: Its recognized antigen is unknown. No base quality information exists; no much larger clone differs at one position.

According to the study, the label for this sample's time point signals: cells obtained before transplantation from donor or recipient. CD3+CD4+ and CD3+CD8+ populations were FACS-sorted from unstimulated pre-transplant donor and recipient cells taken from spleen or lymph nodes. Here the sequenced sample was unstimulated CD4+ T cells sorted from spleen or lymph node cells, taken before transplant. This sequence was found in a human donor who was the organ donor for an intestinal transplant.

The nucleotides read TGTGCCAGCAGTCCGACAGGGGGCGCAGGCTACACCTTC. Translated, this gives CASSPTGGAGYTF. The chain joins TRBV6-5 to TRBJ1-2, with 10 junctional bases fitting TRBD1. Reading from cysteine to phenylalanine, the CDR3 counts 13 amino acids. Only the CDR3 DNA stays, 39 bases, in frame from base 1. According to the germline V gene, CDR1 reads MNHEY and CDR2 reads SVGAGI. Trimming takes 5 bases off V and 8 bases off J; junction bases not matched to a gene: 5.